These 31 T cell receptor beta chains came from one sample sequenced in a study of OX40 agonist ivuxolimab in advanced cancers. Profiling relied on immunoSEQ multiplex PCR, and the TCRdb table lists in-frame clones only, not all of them. The data hold 65,000 to 70,000 clones, with about four fifths observed a single time. Here the sequenced sample was CD4+ or CD8+ T cells sorted from blood, taken in a trial of the OX40 agonist ivuxolimab. These receptor sequences come from an adult with an advanced solid tumor such as melanoma, head and neck, liver or kidney cancer.

The chain couples TRBV2 to TRBJ1-1; D is undetermined. This CDR3 spans 14 amino acids. V lost 5 bases, J lost 0 bases, and 10 bases lay in between. CDR1 is SNHLY and CDR2 is FYNNEI in the germline V gene. The CDR3 is CASSKSGMNTEAFF. DNA for the CDR3: TGTGCCAGCAGTAAGTCAGGCATGAACACTGAAGCTTTCTTT.

This rearrangement joins TRBV7-3 to TRBJ2-1, with a weak D call TRBD1 (5 bases). Germline assignment: CDR1 SGHTA and CDR2 FQGTGA. Trimming stripped 5 bases from V and 9 bases from J, with 14 bases between. CDR3 length: 13 amino acids. Here the CDR3 DNA reads TGTGCCAGCAGCCCTAGTCAGGGTCGTGAGCAGTTCTTC. Its protein product is CASSPSQGREQFF.

The CDR3 region is CASSELRQDTQYF. In DNA form, the CDR3 reads TGTGCCAGCAGTGAACTCCGCCAGGATACGCAGTATTTT. The V and J genes are TRBV2 and TRBJ2-3; D gene unclear. The CDR3 has 13 amino acids. Trimming pared 2 bases from V and 6 bases from J, leaving 9 bases between. The germline CDR1 and CDR2 sequences are SNHLY and FYNNEI.

The chain combines TRBV6-6 with TRBJ1-4; D gene ambiguous. Germline values: CDR1 MNHNY, CDR2 SVGAGI (reference sequence). This CDR3 is 11 amino acids long. V lost 6 bases and J 3 bases, leaving 2 bases between the germline ends. This CDR3 reads CASSSNEKLFF. The CDR3 DNA follows: TGTGCCAGCAGCTCTAATGAAAAACTGTTTTTT.

This chain links TRBV4-1 with TRBJ2-1, with D possibly being TRBD2 (6 bases). The CDR3 consists of 14 residues. Looked up from germline, CDR1 is MGHRA and CDR2 is YSYEKL. V was clipped by 0 bases and J by 10 bases, with 13 bases between them. The CDR3 sequence: CASSQDGAGREQFF. The CDR3 nucleotides are TGCGCCAGCAGCCAAGATGGGGCGGGAAGGGAGCAGTTCTTC.

J is TRBJ2-1 and V is TRBV27; 12 bases map to TRBD2. V lost 0 bases to trimming and J lost 0 bases; unmatched junction nucleotides: 9. This CDR3 has 20 amino acids. Germline CDR1 reads MNHEY; CDR2 reads SMNVEV (reference sequence). The CDR3 protein is CASSLSSVKLAGGSYNEQFF. The CDR3 bases are TGTGCCAGCAGTTTATCGTCGGTGAAACTAGCGGGGGGCTCCTACAATGAGCAGTTCTTC.

This clone is a singleton in its sample. This same CDR3 is encoded by further DNA sequences in the sample. The CDR3 here is CASSPGQNQPQHF. Here the CDR3 DNA reads TGTGCCAGCTCACCGGGGCAGAATCAGCCCCAGCATTTT. The rearrangement joins TRBV18 to TRBJ1-5; D perhaps matches TRBD1 (5 bases). Deletions cut 3 bases from V and 4 bases from J, with 7 bases between. The CDR3 spans 13 residues. Germline CDR1 is KGHSH and CDR2 is LQKENI. Filled out from reference TRBV18 and TRBJ1-5, the complete variable domain reads NAGVMQNPRHLVRRRGQEARLRCSPMKGHSHVYWYRQLPEEGLKFMVYLQKENIIDESGMPKERFSAEFPKEGPSILRIQQVVRGDSAAYFCASSPGQNQPQHFGDGTRLSIL.

This clone turned up a few times. The chain uses TRBV5-1 and TRBJ2-4, with TRBD1 as a possible D gene (6 bases). The germline CDR1 and CDR2 sequences are SGHRS and YFSETQ. The germline V and J ends were trimmed by 5 bases and 3 bases, with 15 bases remaining between them. The CDR3 contains 15 residues. CDR3: CASRTGPIGKNIQYF. The DNA for the CDR3 is TGCGCCAGCAGGACAGGCCCTATTGGCAAAAACATTCAGTACTTC.

The CDR3 DNA follows: TGCGCCAGCAGGGCGGGACAGGGGACGGCAACTAATGAAAAACTGTTTTTT. Translated, it gives CASRAGQGTATNEKLFF. The rearrangement joins TRBV5-1 to TRBJ1-4; TRBD1 aligns across 10 bases. This CDR3 comprises 17 residues. The trim removed 5 bases at V and 0 bases at J, leaving 7 bases unmatched. Per the germline V gene, CDR1 is SGHRS and CDR2 is YFSETQ.

This clone was seen only a few times. V is TRBV7-8 and J is TRBJ2-1, with 12 bases lining up with TRBD2. There are 15 residues in the CDR3. V lost 3 bases, J lost 9 bases, and 6 bases stayed unmatched. In germline, CDR1 is SGHVS, CDR2 FQNEAQ. The CDR3 spells CASSLLAGGPGEQFF. For the CDR3, the DNA is TGTGCCAGCAGCTTGCTAGCGGGGGGGCCGGGTGAGCAGTTCTTC.

J is TRBJ1-3 and V is TRBV7-2, with D possibly matching TRBD1 (5 bases). CDR1 and CDR2 from the germline V gene are SGHTA and FQGNSA. The length of the CDR3 is 15 residues. Trimming cost V 5 bases and J 4 bases, with 15 bases left between them. The CDR3 DNA sequence: TGTGCCAGCAGCCGTGGGGGGGAAGTGGGAAACACCATATATTTT. This translates into CASSRGGEVGNTIYF.

The chain recombines TRBV2 with TRBJ2-7, with 7 bases aligning to TRBD1. This CDR3 has 12 residues. Trimming removed 11 bases from V and 2 bases from J; junction bases left unmatched: 6. Germline V CDR1 and CDR2: SNHLY, FYNNEI. The CDR3, as DNA: TGTGCCGAGAGACAGGGCACCTACGAGCAGTACTTC. Translating gives CAERQGTYEQYF.

This clone was seen just once. This chain connects TRBV4-1 to TRBJ1-6; D remains unclear. This CDR3 comprises 14 residues. Germline CDR1 reads MGHRA; CDR2 reads YSYEKL. V was trimmed by 0 bases and J by 7 bases, leaving 7 bases between them. The CDR3 here is CASSQDGRNSPLHF. The CDR3, as DNA: TGCGCCAGCAGCCAAGATGGGAGGAATTCACCCCTCCACTTT.

The chain employs TRBV5-1 and TRBJ2-7, with 7 nucleotides matching TRBD1. Germline values: CDR1 SGHRS, CDR2 YFSETQ. With 3 bases clipped from V and 5 bases from J, the junction kept 8 bases outside the gene matches. There are 14 residues in the CDR3. In nucleotides, the CDR3 is TGCGCCAGCAGCTCCGGGACAGCCAACCACGAGCAGTACTTC. Protein product: CASSSGTANHEQYF. The whole variable domain, remainder taken from reference TRBV5-1 and TRBJ2-7, is KAGVTQTPRYLIKTRGQQVTLSCSPISGHRSVSWYQQTPGQGLQFLFEYFSETQRNKGNFPGRFSGRQFSNSRSEMNVSTLELGDSALYLCASSSGTANHEQYFGPGTRLTVT.

The rearrangement uses TRBV19 and TRBJ2-3; D is unresolved. Trimming stripped 3 bases from V and 1 base from J, with 5 bases between. The CDR3 loop spans 13 amino acids. Germline assignment: CDR1 LNHDA and CDR2 SQIVND (reference sequence). CDR3 sequence: CASSMARTDTQYF. CDR3 nucleotides: TGTGCCAGTAGTATGGCCCGCACAGATACGCAGTATTTT.

Points on this clone: Distinct nucleotide sequences in the sample also encode this CDR3. The CDR3 bases are TGCGCCAGCAGCTTACCCAGCGGTACCACAGATACGCAGTATTTT. Protein product: CASSLPSGTTDTQYF. This chain joins TRBV5-1 and TRBJ2-3, with D possibly being TRBD2 (5 bases). Germline V lookup: CDR1 SGHRS, CDR2 YFSETQ. Trimming removed 2 bases from V and 2 bases from J, with 12 bases in between. The CDR3 has 15 residues.

The V and J genes are TRBV18 and TRBJ2-3, with a tentative D call TRBD1 (5 bases). The CDR3 totals 15 residues. V was trimmed by 2 bases and J by 8 bases, leaving 17 bases between them. Germline V gene data show CDR1 as KGHSH and CDR2 as LQKENI. The CDR3 here is CASSPGVLPQGTQYF. Here the CDR3 DNA reads TGTGCCAGCTCACCAGGTGTCCTACCCCAGGGTACGCAGTATTTT.

The J gene is TRBJ1-1, the V gene TRBV19; tentatively, D is TRBD1 (6 bases). Germline V gene data show CDR1 as LNHDA and CDR2 as SQIVND (reference sequence). Between the trimmed V and J ends, which lost 6 bases and 0 bases, there was a span of 11 bases. The CDR3 has 14 amino acids. Here the CDR3 reads CASRPTGLNTEAFF. The DNA of the CDR3 is TGTGCCAGTAGACCCACAGGGTTGAACACTGAAGCTTTCTTT.

This sequence joins TRBV15 and TRBJ2-7; D gene unclear. This CDR3 spans 15 amino acids. Germline lookup yields CDR1 LNHNV and CDR2 YYDKDF (reference sequence). With 0 bases removed from V and 0 bases from J, the gap between germline ends came to 9 bases. CDR3 in DNA: TGTGCCACCAGCAGAGAAGCGACGGTCTCCTACGAGCAGTACTTC. Its translation is CATSREATVSYEQYF.

The CDR3 nucleotides are TGTGCCAGCAGCGCCGCTCTAGCGGGGGACGAGACCCAGTACTTC. Its translation is CASSAALAGDETQYF. The rearrangement links TRBV5-8 to TRBJ2-5, with 10 bases identical to TRBD2. Germline CDR1 and CDR2: SGHTS and YDEGEE. The V and J ends lost 4 bases and 5 bases, in that order; junction bases with no gene match: 8. The CDR3 loop spans 15 amino acids.

V and J are TRBV2 and TRBJ1-2; D might be TRBD1 (5 bases). From germline, CDR1 is SNHLY and CDR2 FYNNEI. The V gene lost 4 bases and the J gene lost 3 bases, with 9 bases spanning the gap. The CDR3 extends over 13 amino acids. The CDR3 loop reads CASSVGRDYGYTF. Written as DNA, the CDR3 is TGTGCCAGCAGTGTCGGCAGGGACTATGGCTACACCTTC. Based on the CDR3 plus reference TRBV2 and TRBJ1-2, the full variable domain is EPEVTQTPSHQVTQMGQEVILRCVPISNHLYFYWYRQILGQKVEFLVSFYNNEISEKSEIFDDQFSVERPDGSNFTLKIRSTKLEDSAMYFCASSVGRDYGYTFGSGTRLTVV.

This clone was seen only a few times. The chain carries TRBV10-1 and TRBJ2-1; TRBD2 aligns across 10 bases. V lost 4 bases to trimming and J lost 6 bases; unmatched junction nucleotides: 6. This CDR3 is 15 amino acids long. Germline values: CDR1 WNHNN, CDR2 SYGVQD (reference sequence). The CDR3 protein is CASSVVLAGINEQFF. CDR3 coding DNA: TGCGCCAGCAGTGTGGTACTAGCGGGAATCAATGAGCAGTTCTTC.

The rearrangement links TRBV6-1 to TRBJ1-2; a weak D match, TRBD1 (5 bases). The CDR3 has 12 amino acids. Germline V CDR1 and CDR2: MNHNS, SASEGT. V lost 8 bases to trimming and J lost 3 bases, with 10 bases between them. This CDR3 is CASPGPYYGYTF. As DNA, the CDR3 is TGTGCCAGCCCGGGGCCCTACTATGGCTACACCTTC.

V is TRBV7-9 and J is TRBJ2-1; D gene unclear. V lost 4 bases and J 1 base, leaving 11 bases between the germline ends. Per germline, CDR1 SEHNR and CDR2 FQNEAQ (reference sequence). The CDR3 loop spans 15 amino acids. CDR3 DNA: TGTGCCAGCAGCTCATCGACAAGGTCCTACAATGAGCAGTTCTTC. Amino acids: CASSSSTRSYNEQFF.

This clone was seen only a few times. The gene calls are TRBV11-2 and TRBJ2-1; D not resolved. Germline CDR1 SGHAT, CDR2 FQNNGV. The CDR3 runs to 14 residues. Trimming pared 1 base from V and 8 bases from J, leaving 12 bases between. The CDR3 loop is CASSLVSTPHEQFF. The CDR3 DNA reads TGTGCCAGCAGCTTAGTCTCGACCCCTCATGAGCAGTTCTTC.

This clone was seen a handful of times. The chain combines TRBV6-5 with TRBJ1-6; D not certain. The germline gives CDR1 MNHEY, CDR2 SVGAGI. The CDR3 runs 14 residues. Deletions cut 5 bases from V and 7 bases from J, with 12 bases between. The CDR3 sequence: CASSHPGPNSPLHF. DNA for the CDR3: TGTGCCAGCAGTCACCCTGGGCCGAATTCACCCCTCCACTTT.

The chain combines TRBV5-1 with TRBJ2-7; either TRBD1 or TRBD2 may supply D (7 bases each). Trimming cost V 0 bases and J 2 bases, with 15 bases left between them. The CDR3 has 16 residues. CDR1 is SGHRS and CDR2 is YFSETQ in the germline V gene. The CDR3 here is CASSLAAGGGTYEQYF. CDR3 DNA: TGCGCCAGCAGCTTGGCGGCAGGGGGAGGGACCTACGAGCAGTACTTC.

V is TRBV11-2 and J is TRBJ1-1, with D perhaps matching TRBD1 (5 bases). Trimming cost V 1 base and J 0 bases, with 12 bases left between them. CDR1 is SGHAT and CDR2 is FQNNGV in the germline V gene. The CDR3 sequence is 16 residues long. CDR3 nucleotide sequence: TGTGCCAGCAGCTTAGTGGCAGGGCCTCTGAACACTGAAGCTTTCTTT. Its translation: CASSLVAGPLNTEAFF.

The chain combines TRBV4-1 with TRBJ2-6; 7 positions agree with TRBD1. Germline V gene data show CDR1 as MGHRA and CDR2 as YSYEKL. The CDR3 runs to 17 residues. With 4 bases clipped from V and 0 bases from J, the junction kept 6 bases outside the gene matches. CDR3 residues: CASSLGQRTSGANVLTF. DNA for the CDR3: TGCGCCAGCAGCCTGGGACAGCGGACCTCTGGGGCCAACGTCCTGACTTTC.

V is TRBV5-6 and J is TRBJ1-4; 8 bases line up with TRBD1. V lost 4 bases and J lost 10; bases outside the gene matches: 3. CDR1 and CDR2 from the germline V gene are SGHDT and YYEEEE. The CDR3 has 12 amino acids. The CDR3 DNA sequence: TGTGCCAGCAGCGTGACAGGGGCAAAACTGTTTTTT. Protein product: CASSVTGAKLFF.

This chain links TRBV5-4 with TRBJ1-1; D remains unclear. CDR1 is SGHNT and CDR2 is YYREEE in the germline V gene (reference sequence). The V end lost 0 bases, the J end lost 1 base, and 4 bases lay between the germline ends. CDR3 length: 13 amino acids. This CDR3 reads CASSLVANTEAFF. CDR3 in DNA: TGTGCCAGCAGCTTGGTTGCGAACACTGAAGCTTTCTTT.